This TCR beta chain was sequenced for a study of T-cell reconstitution after alpha-beta-depleted transplantation in children (dated by TCRdb to 2015 to 2016). Describing the broader study: T-cell immune reconstitution after TCRalphabeta/CD19-depleted allogeneic hematopoietic cell transplantation in children was quantitatively tracked in the study by means of TCR repertoire profiling. Overall study outcomes, separate from this receptor: About two months after transplant, the apparently early recovery of alphabetaT-cell counts reportedly depended on just several hundred clones that had expanded rapidly and came from non-depleted graft cells. Hyperexpanded clone frequencies declined over subsequent months; after one year, T-cell counts and TCRbeta diversity were mostly attributed to newly produced T cells. In some patients, the high TCRbeta diversity seen at day 60 was put down to recipient T cells and intrathymic progenitors that had survived conditioning.

This clonotype has a handful of counts. Its antigen is still unknown. There are no base qualities to consult, and no much larger clone falls within one base. Clipping removes 5 bases from V and 8 bases from J, with 5 as the unmatched junction base count. The CDR3 holds 13 amino acids from the cysteine to the phenylalanine. Only the CDR3 region is kept as DNA, spanning 39 bases read in frame from base 1. From the germline V gene (reference sequence), CDR1 is SGHAT and CDR2 is FQDESV. Interpreted using the paper, the treatment or condition label stands for: allogeneic hematopoietic cell transplantation with graft depleted of TCRalphabeta T cells and CD19 B cells. The transplant recipients were children given TCRalphabeta/CD19-depleted allogeneic hematopoietic cell grafts. Preparation of the library involved PCR. Sequencing instrument: Illumina HiSeq 2500. To normalize quantification of the TCRbeta repertoire, the TCR libraries were built with molecular barcoding that relied on unique molecular identifiers. In-frame beta chains were kept once TCRdb had trimmed the public reads at Q25 with fastp and called clones with MiXCR. Rows matching on CDR3 protein sequence are summarized as one entry with the most common DNA and genes. This sample has about 78,000 distinct CDR3 sequences in its table, and 14% of those were observed once. The ten largest clones capture around 26% of the sample.

The rearranged chain carries TRBV11-1 and TRBJ1-4, with 7 bases in between that match TRBD1. This sequence originates from a male patient aged 2-9 years who had a stem cell transplant for acute lymphoblastic leukemia, so the T cells may come from the graft donor. The material was PBMCs, mostly from graft donor cells, obtained 180 days after TCRalphabeta/CD19-depleted stem cell transplant. The CDR3 in this case is CASSRQGREKLFF. The nucleotide sequence reads as follows: TGTGCCAGCAGCCGACAGGGTCGAGAAAAACTGTTTTTT.